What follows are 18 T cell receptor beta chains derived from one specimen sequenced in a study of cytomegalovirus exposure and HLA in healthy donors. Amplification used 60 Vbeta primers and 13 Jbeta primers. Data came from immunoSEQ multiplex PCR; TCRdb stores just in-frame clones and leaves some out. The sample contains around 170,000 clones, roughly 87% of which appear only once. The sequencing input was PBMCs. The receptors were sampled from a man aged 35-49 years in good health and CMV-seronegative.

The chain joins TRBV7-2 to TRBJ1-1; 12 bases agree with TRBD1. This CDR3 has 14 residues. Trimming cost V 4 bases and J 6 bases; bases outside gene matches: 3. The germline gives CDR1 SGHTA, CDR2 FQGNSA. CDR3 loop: CASSWGTGGSEAFF. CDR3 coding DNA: TGTGCCAGCAGCTGGGGGACAGGGGGCTCTGAAGCTTTCTTT. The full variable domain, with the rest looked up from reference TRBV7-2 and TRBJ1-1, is GAGVSQSPSNKVTEKGKDVELRCDPISGHTALYWYRQSLGQGLEFLIYFQGNSAPDKSGLPSDRFSAERTGGSVSTLTIQRTQQEDSAVYLCASSWGTGGSEAFFGQGTRLTVV.

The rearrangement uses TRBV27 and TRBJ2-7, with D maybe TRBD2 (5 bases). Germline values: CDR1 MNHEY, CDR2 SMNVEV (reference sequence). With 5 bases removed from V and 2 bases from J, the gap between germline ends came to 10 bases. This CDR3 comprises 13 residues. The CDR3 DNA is TGTGCCAGCAGTCTGAGGGTTGCCTACGAGCAGTACTTC. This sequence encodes CASSLRVAYEQYF.

CDR3 sequence: CASRITSRDIQYF. CDR3 bases: TGCGCCAGCAGGATAACTAGCAGGGACATTCAGTACTTC. The rearrangement uses TRBV5-1 and TRBJ2-4; maybe TRBD2 (6 bases). The CDR3 contains 13 residues. The V end lost 5 bases, the J end lost 8 bases, and 14 bases lay between the germline ends. Germline CDR1 reads SGHRS; CDR2 reads YFSETQ.

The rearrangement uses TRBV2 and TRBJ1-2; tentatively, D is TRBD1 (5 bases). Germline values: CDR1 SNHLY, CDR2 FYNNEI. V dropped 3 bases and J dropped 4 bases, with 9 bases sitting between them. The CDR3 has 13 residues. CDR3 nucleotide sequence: TGTGCCAGCAGTGATCGCAGGGCCTATGGCTACACCTTC. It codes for CASSDRRAYGYTF.

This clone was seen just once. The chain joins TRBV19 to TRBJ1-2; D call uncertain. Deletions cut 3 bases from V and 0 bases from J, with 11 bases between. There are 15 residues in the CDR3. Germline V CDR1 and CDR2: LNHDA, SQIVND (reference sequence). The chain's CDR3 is CASSMYGEANYGYTF. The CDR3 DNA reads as TGTGCCAGTAGTATGTACGGGGAAGCTAACTATGGCTACACCTTC.

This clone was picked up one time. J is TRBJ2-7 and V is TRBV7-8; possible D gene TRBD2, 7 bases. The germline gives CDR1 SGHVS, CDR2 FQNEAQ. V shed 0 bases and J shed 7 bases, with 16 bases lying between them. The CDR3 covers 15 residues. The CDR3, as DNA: TGTGCCAGCAGCTTAGCAATAGCCGGGGGGCGAGAGCAGTACTTC. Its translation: CASSLAIAGGREQYF.

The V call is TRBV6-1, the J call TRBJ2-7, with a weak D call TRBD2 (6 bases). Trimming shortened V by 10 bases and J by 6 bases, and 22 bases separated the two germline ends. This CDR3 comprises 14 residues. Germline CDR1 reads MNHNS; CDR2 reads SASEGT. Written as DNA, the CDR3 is TGTGCCACCAGGACCGGACGGGAGCTCTTCGAGCAGTACTTC. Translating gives CATRTGRELFEQYF.

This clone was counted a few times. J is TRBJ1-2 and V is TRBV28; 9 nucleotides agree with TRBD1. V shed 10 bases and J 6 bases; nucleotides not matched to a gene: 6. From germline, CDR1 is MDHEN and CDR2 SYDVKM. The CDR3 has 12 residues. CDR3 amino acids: CANSDRGNGYTF. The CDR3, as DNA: TGTGCCAACTCAGACAGGGGGAATGGCTACACCTTC.

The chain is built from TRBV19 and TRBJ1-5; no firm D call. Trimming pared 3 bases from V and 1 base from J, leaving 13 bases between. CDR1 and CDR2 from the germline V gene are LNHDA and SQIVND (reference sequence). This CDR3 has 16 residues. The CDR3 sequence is CASSMRTLPSNQPQHF. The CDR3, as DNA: TGTGCCAGTAGTATGCGGACTCTTCCAAGCAATCAGCCCCAGCATTTT.

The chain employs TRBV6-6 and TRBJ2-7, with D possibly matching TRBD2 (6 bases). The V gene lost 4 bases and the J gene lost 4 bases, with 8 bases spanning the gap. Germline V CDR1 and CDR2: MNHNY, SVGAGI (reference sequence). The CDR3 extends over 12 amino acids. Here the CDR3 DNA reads TGTGCCAGCAGTTTGGAGGGTTACGAGCAGTACTTC. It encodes CASSLEGYEQYF.

CDR3 nucleotides: TGTGCCAGCAGACAATATGGACAGGGGCAGAATGGCTACACCTTC. Translation: CASRQYGQGQNGYTF. The V call is TRBV6-5, the J call TRBJ1-2, with 9 bases identical to TRBD1. Losses at the gene ends were 6 bases for V and 6 bases for J; bases not matched to a gene: 11. This CDR3 has 15 residues. The V gene's germline CDR1 is MNHEY and CDR2 SVGAGI.

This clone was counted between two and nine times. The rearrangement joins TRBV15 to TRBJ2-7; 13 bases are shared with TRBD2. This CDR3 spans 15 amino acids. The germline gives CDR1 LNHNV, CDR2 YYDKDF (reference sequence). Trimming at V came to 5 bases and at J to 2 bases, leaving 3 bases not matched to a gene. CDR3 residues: CATSGGLAGAYEQYF. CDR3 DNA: TGTGCCACCAGCGGCGGACTAGCGGGAGCCTACGAGCAGTACTTC.

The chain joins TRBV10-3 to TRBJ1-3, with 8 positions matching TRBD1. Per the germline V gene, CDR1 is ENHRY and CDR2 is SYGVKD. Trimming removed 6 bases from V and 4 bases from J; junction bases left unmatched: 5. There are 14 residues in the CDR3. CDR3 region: CAIRPTGGGNTIYF. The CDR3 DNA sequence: TGTGCCATCAGACCCACAGGGGGAGGAAACACCATATATTTT.

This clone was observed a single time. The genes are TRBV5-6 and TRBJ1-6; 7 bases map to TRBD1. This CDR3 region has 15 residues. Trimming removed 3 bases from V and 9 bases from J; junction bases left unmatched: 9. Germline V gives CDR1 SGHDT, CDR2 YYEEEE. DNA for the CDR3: TGTGCCAGCAGCTACAGGGGCTACGGAATTTCACCCCTCCACTTT. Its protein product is CASSYRGYGISPLHF.

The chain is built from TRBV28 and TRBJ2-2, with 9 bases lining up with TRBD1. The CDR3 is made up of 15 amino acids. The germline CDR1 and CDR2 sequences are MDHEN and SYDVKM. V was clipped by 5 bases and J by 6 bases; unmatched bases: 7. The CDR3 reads CASSGFGTGSGELFF. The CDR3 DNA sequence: TGTGCCAGCAGTGGTTTCGGGACAGGGTCCGGGGAGCTGTTTTTT.

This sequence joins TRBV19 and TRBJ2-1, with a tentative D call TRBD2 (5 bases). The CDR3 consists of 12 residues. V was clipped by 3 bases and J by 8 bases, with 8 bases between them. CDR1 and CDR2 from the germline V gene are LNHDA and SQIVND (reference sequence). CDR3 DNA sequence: TGTGCCAGTAGTATTGAGGGTGATGAGCAGTTCTTC. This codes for CASSIEGDEQFF.

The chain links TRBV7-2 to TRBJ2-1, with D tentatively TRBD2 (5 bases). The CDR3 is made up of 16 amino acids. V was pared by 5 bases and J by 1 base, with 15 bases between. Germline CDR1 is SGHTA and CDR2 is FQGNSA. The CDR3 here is CASSAGYGFSYNEQFF. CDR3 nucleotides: TGTGCCAGCAGCGCGGGTTACGGGTTTTCCTACAATGAGCAGTTCTTC. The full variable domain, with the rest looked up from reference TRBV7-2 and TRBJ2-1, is GAGVSQSPSNKVTEKGKDVELRCDPISGHTALYWYRQSLGQGLEFLIYFQGNSAPDKSGLPSDRFSAERTGGSVSTLTIQRTQQEDSAVYLCASSAGYGFSYNEQFFGPGTRLTVL.

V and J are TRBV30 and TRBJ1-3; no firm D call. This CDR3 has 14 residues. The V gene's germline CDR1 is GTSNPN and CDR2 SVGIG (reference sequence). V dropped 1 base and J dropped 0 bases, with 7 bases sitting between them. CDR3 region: CAWSDPGSGNTIYF. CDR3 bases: TGTGCCTGGAGTGATCCGGGCTCTGGAAACACCATATATTTT. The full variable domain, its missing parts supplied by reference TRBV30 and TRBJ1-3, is SQTIHQWPATLVQPVGSPLSLECTVEGTSNPNLYWYRQAAGRGLQLLFYSVGIGQISSEVPQNLSASRPQDRQFILSSKKLLLSDSGFYLCAWSDPGSGNTIYFGEGSWLTVV.